This TCR beta chain was profiled in a study of OX40 agonist ivuxolimab in advanced cancers. Overall study context: In this trial design, patients received ivuxolimab intravenously at 0.01 to 10 mg/kg every 2 weeks. The dose-escalation group included hepatocellular carcinoma, melanoma, renal cell carcinoma and head and neck cancer. Of the patients, three showed partial responses, one with hepatocellular carcinoma and two with cutaneous melanoma.

Method: immunoSEQ multiplex PCR; TCRdb's copy keeps in-frame clones and lacks some. The table shows 50,000 or so clones, with 85% occurring only once. The study's findings and limits: In the expanded peripheral T cells, antigen specificity was never determined.

Details on this clone: The antigen is unknown.

The CDR3 is 12 amino acids. V was pared by 5 bases and J by 0 bases, with 2 bases between. The germline V gene encodes CDR1 SGHTA and CDR2 FQGTGA. The TCR originated in an adult with an advanced solid tumor such as melanoma, head and neck, liver or kidney cancer. This sequence joins TRBV7-3 and TRBJ1-3; D not resolved. The source was CD4+ or CD8+ T cells sorted from blood, collected in a trial of the OX40 agonist ivuxolimab. In nucleotides, the CDR3 is TGTGCCAGCAGCCCCTCTGGAAACACCATATATTTT. This gives the protein CASSPSGNTIYF.